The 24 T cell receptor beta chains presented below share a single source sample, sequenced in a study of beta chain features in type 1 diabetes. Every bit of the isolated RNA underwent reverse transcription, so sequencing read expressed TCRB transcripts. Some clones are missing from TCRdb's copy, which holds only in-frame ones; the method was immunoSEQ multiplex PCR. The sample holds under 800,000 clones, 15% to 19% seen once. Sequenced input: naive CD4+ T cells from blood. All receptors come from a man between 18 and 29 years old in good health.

This CDR3 reads CASSPQGLGDTEAFF. The DNA for the CDR3 is TGTGCCAGTAGTCCCCAGGGATTGGGTGACACTGAAGCTTTCTTT. The rearrangement joins TRBV19 to TRBJ1-1; perhaps TRBD1 as D (5 bases). There are 15 residues in the CDR3. Germline assignment: CDR1 LNHDA and CDR2 SQIVND (reference sequence). V lost 5 bases, J lost 3 bases, and 16 bases lay in between.

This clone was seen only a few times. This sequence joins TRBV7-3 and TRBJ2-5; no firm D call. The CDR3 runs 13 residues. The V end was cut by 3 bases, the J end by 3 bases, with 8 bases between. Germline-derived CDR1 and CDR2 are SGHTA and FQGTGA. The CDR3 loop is CASSFLDEETQYF. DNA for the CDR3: TGTGCCAGCAGCTTCCTCGACGAAGAGACCCAGTACTTC.

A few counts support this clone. CDR3 nucleotides: TGTGCCAGCAGTCCCCCGCAGGGCTATGGCTACACCTTC. It yields the protein CASSPPQGYGYTF. The chain couples TRBV6-5 to TRBJ1-2; TRBD1 might be the D (5 bases). CDR1 is MNHEY and CDR2 is SVGAGI in the germline V gene. With 5 bases removed from V and 4 bases from J, the gap between germline ends came to 11 bases. The CDR3 totals 13 residues.

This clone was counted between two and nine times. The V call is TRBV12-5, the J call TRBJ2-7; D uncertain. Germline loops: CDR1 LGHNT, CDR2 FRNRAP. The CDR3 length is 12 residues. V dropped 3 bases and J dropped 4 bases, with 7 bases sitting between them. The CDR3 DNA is TGTGCTAGTGGTTTTGATCGGTACGAGCAGTACTTC. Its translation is CASGFDRYEQYF.

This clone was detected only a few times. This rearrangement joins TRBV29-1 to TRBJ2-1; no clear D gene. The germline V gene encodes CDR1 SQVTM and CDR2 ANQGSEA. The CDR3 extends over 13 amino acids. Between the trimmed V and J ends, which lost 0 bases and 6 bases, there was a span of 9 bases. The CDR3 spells CSVEDWSGNEQFF. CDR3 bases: TGCAGCGTTGAAGATTGGTCGGGCAATGAGCAGTTCTTC.

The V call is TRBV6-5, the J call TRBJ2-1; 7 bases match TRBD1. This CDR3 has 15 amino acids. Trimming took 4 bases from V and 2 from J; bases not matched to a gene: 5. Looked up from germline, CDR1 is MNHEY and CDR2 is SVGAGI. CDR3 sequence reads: CASSSEGGAYNEQFF. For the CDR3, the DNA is TGTGCCAGCAGTTCAGAAGGGGGCGCCTACAATGAGCAGTTCTTC.

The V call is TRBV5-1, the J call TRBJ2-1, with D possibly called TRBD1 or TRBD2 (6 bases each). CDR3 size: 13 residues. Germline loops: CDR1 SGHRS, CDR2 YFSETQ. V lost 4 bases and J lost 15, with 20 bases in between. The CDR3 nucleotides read TGCGCCAGCAGCAGGGGGGACTCAACTGGTTCGTTCTTC. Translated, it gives CASSRGDSTGSFF. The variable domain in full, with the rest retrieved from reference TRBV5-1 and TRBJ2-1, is KAGVTQTPRYLIKTRGQQVTLSCSPISGHRSVSWYQQTPGQGLQFLFEYFSETQRNKGNFPGRFSGRQFSNSRSEMNVSTLELGDSALYLCASSRGDSTGSFFGPGTRLTVL.

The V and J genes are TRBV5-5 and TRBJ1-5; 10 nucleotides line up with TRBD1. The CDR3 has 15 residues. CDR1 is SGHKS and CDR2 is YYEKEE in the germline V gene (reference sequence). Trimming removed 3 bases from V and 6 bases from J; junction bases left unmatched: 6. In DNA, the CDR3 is TGTGCCAGCAGCTGGGGACAGGGGAACGGTCAGCCCCAGCATTTT. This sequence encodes CASSWGQGNGQPQHF.

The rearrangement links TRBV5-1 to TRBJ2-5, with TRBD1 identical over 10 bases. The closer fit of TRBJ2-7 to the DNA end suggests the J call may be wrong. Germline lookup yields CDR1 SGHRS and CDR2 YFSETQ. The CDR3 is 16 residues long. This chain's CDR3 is CASSLGGTGVTYEQYF. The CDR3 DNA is TGCGCCAGCAGCTTGGGTGGGACAGGGGTAACTTACGAGCAGTACTTC.

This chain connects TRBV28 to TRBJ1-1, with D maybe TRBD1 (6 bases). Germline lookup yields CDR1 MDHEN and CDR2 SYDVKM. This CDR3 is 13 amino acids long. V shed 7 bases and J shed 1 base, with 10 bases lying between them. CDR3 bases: TGTGCCAGCACAAGACAGGAGAACACTGAAGCTTTCTTT. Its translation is CASTRQENTEAFF.

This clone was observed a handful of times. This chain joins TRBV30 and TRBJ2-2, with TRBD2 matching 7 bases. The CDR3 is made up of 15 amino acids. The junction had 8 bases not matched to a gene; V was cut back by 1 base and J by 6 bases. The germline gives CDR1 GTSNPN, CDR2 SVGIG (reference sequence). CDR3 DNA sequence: TGTGCCTGGAGTGCCCAAGGCGGACTAGCCGGGGAGCTGTTTTTT. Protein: CAWSAQGGLAGELFF.

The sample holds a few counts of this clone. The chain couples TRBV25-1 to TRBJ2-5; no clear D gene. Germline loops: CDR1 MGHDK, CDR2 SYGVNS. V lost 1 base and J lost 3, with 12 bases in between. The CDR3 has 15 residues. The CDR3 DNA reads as TGTGCCAGCAGTGAATTCGAAAGGTACGAAGAGACCCAGTACTTC. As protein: CASSEFERYEETQYF. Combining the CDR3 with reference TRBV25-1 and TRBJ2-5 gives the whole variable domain EADIYQTPRYLVIGTGKKITLECSQTMGHDKMYWYQQDPGMELHLIHYSYGVNSTEKGDLSSESTVSRIRTEHFPLTLESARPSHTSQYLCASSEFERYEETQYFGPGTRLLVL.

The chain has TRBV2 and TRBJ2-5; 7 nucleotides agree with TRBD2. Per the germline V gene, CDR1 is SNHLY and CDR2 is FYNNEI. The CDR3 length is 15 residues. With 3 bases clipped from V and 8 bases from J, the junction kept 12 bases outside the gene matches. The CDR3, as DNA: TGTGCCAGCAGTGATGTAGCGGGCAGAAAAGGAACCCAGTACTTC. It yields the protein CASSDVAGRKGTQYF. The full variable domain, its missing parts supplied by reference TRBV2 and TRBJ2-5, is EPEVTQTPSHQVTQMGQEVILRCVPISNHLYFYWYRQILGQKVEFLVSFYNNEISEKSEIFDDQFSVERPDGSNFTLKIRSTKLEDSAMYFCASSDVAGRKGTQYFGPGTRLLVL.

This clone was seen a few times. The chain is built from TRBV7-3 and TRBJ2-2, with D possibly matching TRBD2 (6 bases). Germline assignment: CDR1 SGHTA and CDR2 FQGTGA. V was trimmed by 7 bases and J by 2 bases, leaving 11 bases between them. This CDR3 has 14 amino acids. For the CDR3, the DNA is TGTGCCAGCACCCCGGGGGTAAACACCGGGGAGCTGTTTTTT. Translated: CASTPGVNTGELFF.

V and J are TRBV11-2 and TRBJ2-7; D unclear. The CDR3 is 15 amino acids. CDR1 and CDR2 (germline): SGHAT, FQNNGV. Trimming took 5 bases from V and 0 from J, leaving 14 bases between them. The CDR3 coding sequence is TGTGCCAGCAGCACCCCCCGGACGGACTCCTACGAGCAGTACTTC. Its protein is CASSTPRTDSYEQYF.

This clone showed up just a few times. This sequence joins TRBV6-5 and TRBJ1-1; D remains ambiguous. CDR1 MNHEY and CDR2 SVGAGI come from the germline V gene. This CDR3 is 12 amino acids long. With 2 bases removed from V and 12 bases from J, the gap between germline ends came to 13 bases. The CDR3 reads CASSYPGRGTFF. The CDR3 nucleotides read TGTGCCAGCAGTTACCCGGGCAGAGGAACTTTCTTT.

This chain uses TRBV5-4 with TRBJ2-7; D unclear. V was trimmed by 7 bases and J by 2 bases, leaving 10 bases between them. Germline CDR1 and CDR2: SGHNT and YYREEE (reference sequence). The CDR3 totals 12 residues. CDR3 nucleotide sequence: TGTGCCAGCTGGACGGAACCCTACGAGCAGTACTTC. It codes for CASWTEPYEQYF.

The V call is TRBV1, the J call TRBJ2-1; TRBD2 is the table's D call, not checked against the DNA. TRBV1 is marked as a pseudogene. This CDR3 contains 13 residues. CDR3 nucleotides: TGCACCAGCAGCCAAGAGGAGAGGGAAGAGCAGTTCTTC. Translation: CTSSQEEREEQFF.

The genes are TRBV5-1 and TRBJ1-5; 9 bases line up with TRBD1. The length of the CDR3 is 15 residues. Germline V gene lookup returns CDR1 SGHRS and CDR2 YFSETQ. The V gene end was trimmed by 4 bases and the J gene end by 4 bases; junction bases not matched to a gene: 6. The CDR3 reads CASSPGTGLNQPQHF. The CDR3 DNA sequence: TGCGCCAGCAGCCCGGGGACAGGGCTTAATCAGCCCCAGCATTTT.

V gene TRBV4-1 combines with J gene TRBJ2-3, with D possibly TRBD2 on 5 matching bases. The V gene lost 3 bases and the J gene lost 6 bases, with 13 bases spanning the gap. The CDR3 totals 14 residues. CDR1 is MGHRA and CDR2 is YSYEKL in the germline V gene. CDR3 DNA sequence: TGCGCCAGCAGCCACCCCGGGGTAGGGGATACGCAGTATTTT. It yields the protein CASSHPGVGDTQYF.

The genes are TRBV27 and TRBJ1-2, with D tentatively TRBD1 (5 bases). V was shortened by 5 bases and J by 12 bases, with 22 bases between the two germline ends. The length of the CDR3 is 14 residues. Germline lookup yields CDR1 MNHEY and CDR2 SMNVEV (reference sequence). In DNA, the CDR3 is TGTGCCAGCAGTGCCATGGGCAGCGGGGGAAGTCACACCTTC. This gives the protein CASSAMGSGGSHTF.

CDR3 amino acids: CASMAGHSTYEQYF. The CDR3, as DNA: TGTGCCAGCATGGCAGGACATTCGACCTACGAGCAGTACTTC. The chain recombines TRBV2 with TRBJ2-7, with D possibly TRBD1 on 5 matching bases. The CDR3 is made up of 14 amino acids. Germline-derived CDR1 and CDR2 are SNHLY and FYNNEI. V shed 7 bases and J shed 2 bases, with 15 bases lying between them.

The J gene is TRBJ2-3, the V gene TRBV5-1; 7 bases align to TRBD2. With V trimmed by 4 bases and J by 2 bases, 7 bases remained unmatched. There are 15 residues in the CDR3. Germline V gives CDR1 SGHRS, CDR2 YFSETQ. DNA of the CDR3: TGCGCCAGCAGCCCGGGAGGCAGACACACAGATACGCAGTATTTT. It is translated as CASSPGGRHTDTQYF.

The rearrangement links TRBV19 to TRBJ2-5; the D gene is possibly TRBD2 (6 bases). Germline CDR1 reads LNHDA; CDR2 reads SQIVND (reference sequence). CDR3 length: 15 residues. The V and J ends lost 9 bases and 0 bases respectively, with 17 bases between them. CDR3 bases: TGTGCCAGCAAAAAAGCGGGCCCGTACCAAGAGACCCAGTACTTC. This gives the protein CASKKAGPYQETQYF.